Below are 24 T cell receptor beta chains sequenced from a single sample in a study of CD4+ T cells in melanoma. The data were produced by immunoSEQ multiplex PCR, yet TCRdb's version contains in-frame clones alone and is incomplete. The table records about 140,000 clones, about nine tenths of them present only once. The receptors were gathered from a human donor with melanoma.

This clone is a singleton in its sample. The chain is built from TRBV5-8 and TRBJ2-3; D is tentatively TRBD1 or TRBD2 (5 bases each). The CDR3 contains 16 residues. Trimming took 4 bases from V and 6 from J, leaving 21 bases between them. CDR1 is SGHTS, CDR2 YDEGEE, per germline. CDR3 in amino acids: CASSGRPGPLGDTQYF. The CDR3 DNA reads TGTGCCAGCAGCGGCCGGCCGGGGCCGCTTGGGGATACGCAGTATTTT.

The chain has TRBV2 and TRBJ1-4, with 9 nucleotides matching TRBD1. The CDR3 covers 15 residues. After removal of 6 bases from V and 1 base from J, the junction contained 3 bases not matched to a gene. The germline CDR1 and CDR2 sequences are SNHLY and FYNNEI. The CDR3 protein is CASRRQGGTNEKLFF. The CDR3 nucleotides read TGTGCCAGCAGAAGACAGGGGGGAACTAATGAAAAACTGTTTTTT.

The chain recombines TRBV19 with TRBJ1-5; D remains unclear. V shed 3 bases and J shed 0 bases, with 12 bases lying between them. CDR1 LNHDA and CDR2 SQIVND come from the germline V gene (reference sequence). CDR3 length: 16 residues. The CDR3 DNA is TGTGCCAGTAGTATGTATCGGGCGGCTAGCAATCAGCCCCAGCATTTT. It codes for CASSMYRAASNQPQHF.

The chain links TRBV30 to TRBJ1-1; 7 bases are shared with TRBD1. This CDR3 region has 13 residues. J lost 10 bases, V lost 0 bases, and 8 bases had no gene match. The germline gives CDR1 GTSNPN, CDR2 SVGIG (reference sequence). The CDR3 is CAWSVMRGQRAFF. CDR3 DNA: TGTGCCTGGAGTGTAATGAGGGGGCAAAGAGCTTTCTTT. Full variable domain (missing parts from reference TRBV30 and TRBJ1-1): SQTIHQWPATLVQPVGSPLSLECTVEGTSNPNLYWYRQAAGRGLQLLFYSVGIGQISSEVPQNLSASRPQDRQFILSSKKLLLSDSGFYLCAWSVMRGQRAFFGQGTRLTVV.

The chain employs TRBV29-1 and TRBJ1-4, with a tentative D call TRBD1 (5 bases). The CDR3 sequence is 13 residues long. The ends were cut back, 5 bases at V and 8 bases at J, with 15 bases in the middle. CDR1 and CDR2 (germline): SQVTM, ANQGSEA. CDR3 nucleotides: TGCAGCGTTACCTGGGGGGAGGGCGAAAAACTGTTTTTT. Protein product: CSVTWGEGEKLFF.

V and J are TRBV27 and TRBJ2-7; 8 bases align to TRBD1. This CDR3 is 14 amino acids long. The ends lost 5 bases at V and 0 bases at J; junction bases unmatched: 3. Germline assignment: CDR1 MNHEY and CDR2 SMNVEV (reference sequence). Written as DNA, the CDR3 is TGTGCCAGCAGTGACAGGGGTTTCTCCTACGAGCAGTACTTC. Amino acid sequence: CASSDRGFSYEQYF.

The chain recombines TRBV7-8 with TRBJ1-2; unclear D gene. CDR3 size: 16 residues. V lost 0 bases to trimming and J lost 8 bases, with 19 bases between them. Germline loops: CDR1 SGHVS, CDR2 FQNEAQ. CDR3 coding DNA: TGTGCCAGCAGCTTAGCTGGGCCCGGGTTCTTGGACGGCTACACCTTC. Translating it yields CASSLAGPGFLDGYTF.

This clone was found once. The genes are TRBV19 and TRBJ1-1, with 10 bases matching TRBD1. Losses at the gene ends were 5 bases for V and 3 bases for J; bases not matched to a gene: 6. The CDR3 covers 15 residues. The V gene's germline CDR1 is LNHDA and CDR2 SQIVND (reference sequence). CDR3 nucleotide sequence: TGTGCCAGTAGTCTATCGACAGGGGGCTACACTGAAGCTTTCTTT. This gives the protein CASSLSTGGYTEAFF.

This clone was observed a single time. CDR3 DNA sequence: TGCGCCAGCAGCCGAGGCAGGGGATCCCAAGAGACCCAGTACTTC. The encoded protein is CASSRGRGSQETQYF. The chain joins TRBV5-1 to TRBJ2-5, with a possible D match to TRBD1 (6 bases). The V end was cut by 4 bases, the J end by 1 base, with 14 bases between. CDR1 SGHRS and CDR2 YFSETQ come from the germline V gene. CDR3 size: 15 residues.

This clone was recorded only once. CDR3 region: CASSLSTAGGGLDTQYF. The CDR3 DNA is TGCGCCAGCAGCTTATCGACTGCGGGGGGCGGGCTAGATACGCAGTATTTT. The chain combines TRBV5-1 with TRBJ2-3; TRBD2 matches 8 bases. In germline, CDR1 is SGHRS, CDR2 YFSETQ. This CDR3 comprises 17 residues. V lost 2 bases and J lost 5; bases outside the gene matches: 13.

The chain combines TRBV27 with TRBJ1-1; D unresolved. The CDR3 length is 13 residues. CDR1 MNHEY and CDR2 SMNVEV come from the germline V gene (reference sequence). V lost 2 bases and J lost 4, with 8 bases in between. This chain's CDR3 is CASSLGKGTEAFF. Written as DNA, the CDR3 is TGTGCCAGCAGTTTAGGGAAGGGCACTGAAGCTTTCTTT.

The chain carries TRBV11-2 and TRBJ2-5; no firm D call. Germline V gene sequence: CDR1 SGHAT, CDR2 FQNNGV. The V gene lost 2 bases and the J gene lost 4 bases, with 8 bases spanning the gap. The CDR3 has 13 residues. The CDR3 loop reads CASSLLARETQYF. The CDR3 bases are TGTGCCAGCAGCTTACTCGCCCGAGAGACCCAGTACTTC.

The chain couples TRBV11-2 to TRBJ2-2; no definite D call. Germline V gives CDR1 SGHAT, CDR2 FQNNGV. V was trimmed by 5 bases and J by 7 bases, leaving 11 bases between them. The length of the CDR3 is 13 residues. The CDR3 loop reads CASSPSLVGELFF. Written as DNA, the CDR3 is TGTGCCAGCAGCCCAAGTTTGGTCGGGGAGCTGTTTTTT.

Of note for this clone: The same CDR3 arises from other DNA sequences in this sample as well. The V and J genes are TRBV7-9 and TRBJ1-2; 7 bases are shared with TRBD1. V lost 1 base, J lost 4 bases, and 0 bases stayed unmatched. The CDR3 is 13 residues long. The germline V gene encodes CDR1 SEHNR and CDR2 FQNEAQ (reference sequence). The CDR3 region is CASSLGQGYGYTF. The CDR3, as DNA: TGTGCCAGCAGCTTAGGACAGGGCTATGGCTACACCTTC.

This clone appeared a single time. J is TRBJ2-6 and V is TRBV19; the match to TRBD2 covers 7 bases. The ends lost 3 bases at V and 1 base at J; junction bases unmatched: 3. The CDR3 extends over 16 amino acids. Germline V gene data show CDR1 as LNHDA and CDR2 as SQIVND (reference sequence). DNA of the CDR3: TGTGCCAGTAGTATGGGAGGGAGGTCTGGGGCCAACGTCCTGACTTTC. Encoded protein: CASSMGGRSGANVLTF.

The rearrangement uses TRBV7-9 and TRBJ2-6; D unresolved. Between the trimmed V and J ends, which lost 4 bases and 0 bases, there was a span of 7 bases. Germline values: CDR1 SEHNR, CDR2 FQNEAQ (reference sequence). The CDR3 loop spans 15 amino acids. CDR3 sequence: CASSSHSSGANVLTF. CDR3 in DNA: TGTGCCAGCAGCTCACACAGCTCTGGGGCCAACGTCCTGACTTTC.

The chain couples TRBV11-3 to TRBJ2-7; 8 bases fit TRBD1. The CDR3 length is 13 residues. CDR1 SGHNT and CDR2 YENEEA come from the germline V gene. J gave up 8 bases and V 5 bases, and 8 bases lay outside the gene matches. In DNA form, the CDR3 reads TGTGCCAGCAGCCCAGGACAGGGCCGTCAGCAGTACTTC. The encoded protein is CASSPGQGRQQYF.

This clone was seen once. Other DNA sequences in the same sample also yield this CDR3. The V gene is TRBV5-4, the J gene TRBJ2-7, with 10 bases that match TRBD1. The CDR3 has 15 residues. V gave up 3 bases and J gave up 1 base; unmatched junction bases: 4. The germline V gene encodes CDR1 SGHNT and CDR2 YYREEE (reference sequence). This chain's CDR3 is CASSSVGQGSYEQYF. The CDR3 DNA follows: TGTGCCAGCAGCTCAGTGGGACAGGGGTCCTACGAGCAGTACTTC.

The chain combines TRBV28 with TRBJ1-5, with 7 nucleotides matching TRBD1. J was trimmed by 1 base and V by 4 bases; bases with no gene match: 7. This CDR3 is built from 16 residues. From germline, CDR1 is MDHEN and CDR2 SYDVKM. CDR3 region: CASSSMGQSSNQPQHF. The DNA of the CDR3 is TGTGCCAGCAGTTCCATGGGACAGTCAAGCAATCAGCCCCAGCATTTT.

The chain carries TRBV4-1 and TRBJ2-3; D gene ambiguous. Germline V gene data show CDR1 as MGHRA and CDR2 as YSYEKL. The CDR3 spans 14 residues. Deletions cut 1 base from V and 4 bases from J, with 9 bases between. Here the CDR3 reads CASSQVRSADTQYF. CDR3 in DNA: TGCGCCAGCAGCCAAGTGCGTTCTGCAGATACGCAGTATTTT.

This clone was seen once. J is TRBJ1-3 and V is TRBV5-8; 9 nucleotides line up with TRBD1. After removal of 1 base from V and 9 bases from J, the junction contained 5 bases not matched to a gene. This CDR3 has 14 amino acids. In germline, CDR1 is SGHTS, CDR2 YDEGEE. The CDR3 here is CASSLHRGQGTIYF. The CDR3 nucleotides are TGTGCCAGCAGCTTGCACAGGGGGCAAGGCACCATATATTTT.

The chain is built from TRBV10-2 and TRBJ2-7; TRBD2 matches 11 bases. Germline V CDR1 and CDR2: WSHSY, SAAADI. V lost 5 bases and J lost 6; bases outside the gene matches: 6. This CDR3 spans 14 amino acids. The CDR3 reads CASSNSGGAGEQYF. The CDR3 DNA reads as TGCGCCAGCAGTAATAGCGGGGGGGCCGGCGAGCAGTACTTC.

The CDR3 DNA sequence: TGTGCCAGCGGACGACAGGGTTCCTACGGGGAGCTGTTTTTT. It encodes CASGRQGSYGELFF. V usage is TRBV19 and J usage is TRBJ2-2; 7 bases line up with TRBD1. Germline V gene sequence: CDR1 LNHDA, CDR2 SQIVND (reference sequence). V trimming: 9 bases; J trimming: 7 bases; junction bases outside the gene matches: 11. The CDR3 covers 14 residues.

The chain recombines TRBV5-1 with TRBJ2-3; D gene uncertain. V was clipped by 0 bases and J by 2 bases, with 10 bases between them. Germline V gene sequence: CDR1 SGHRS, CDR2 YFSETQ. CDR3 length equals 15 residues. The CDR3 loop reads CASSLVPQATDTQYF. CDR3 bases: TGCGCCAGCAGCTTGGTGCCGCAAGCCACAGATACGCAGTATTTT.